The 32 T cell receptor beta chains reported below all come from one sample, sequenced in a study of T cells after yellow fever vaccination. Using its own MiXCR run on the 5' RACE reads, TCRdb lists one record per CDR3 protein. The profile shows tens of thousands of distinct CDR3 sequences, roughly 7.4% of them singletons. The starting material was CD8+ T cells sorted from PBMCs, obtained on the day of the yellow fever booster vaccination. All receptors come from a man aged 30 to 45 who received the YFV17D yellow fever vaccine.

The chain is built from TRBV7-8 and TRBJ2-3; D gene uncertain. Trimming took 1 base from V and 1 from J, leaving 6 bases between them. Germline V gives CDR1 SGHVS, CDR2 FQNEAQ. The CDR3 runs to 14 residues. This chain's CDR3 is CASSLVAGTDTQYF. CDR3 DNA sequence: TGTGCCAGCAGCTTAGTCGCTGGCACAGATACGCAGTATTTT.

In its sample, this clonotype was seen many times. The CDR3 DNA follows: TGTGCCAGCAGCTTAGCAACAGGGCTCTTATACGAGCAGTACTTC. This encodes CASSLATGLLYEQYF. The chain is built from TRBV7-8 and TRBJ2-7; perhaps TRBD1 as D (6 bases). The V gene lost 0 bases and the J gene lost 4 bases, with 13 bases spanning the gap. The CDR3 covers 15 residues. The germline CDR1 and CDR2 sequences are SGHVS and FQNEAQ.

V usage is TRBV7-3 and J usage is TRBJ2-3, with TRBD2 matching over 8 bases. V was pared by 4 bases and J by 0 bases, with 6 bases of the junction left unmatched. Germline V CDR1 and CDR2: SGHTA, FQGTGA. The CDR3 extends over 16 amino acids. The CDR3 DNA follows: TGTGCCAGCAGCTCGAACTCGGGGGGGAGCACAGATACGCAGTATTTT. This codes for CASSSNSGGSTDTQYF.

This clonotype was observed a handful of times. V is TRBV27 and J is TRBJ2-5; tentative D call: TRBD1 (6 bases). V lost 5 bases to trimming and J lost 5 bases, with 18 bases between them. The CDR3 covers 15 residues. Germline CDR1 MNHEY, CDR2 SMNVEV (reference sequence). The CDR3 sequence is CASSAFTGFVETQYF. CDR3 DNA sequence: TGTGCCAGCAGTGCATTCACAGGGTTTGTCGAGACCCAGTACTTC.

The V gene is TRBV7-9, the J gene TRBJ1-1, with D hard to call. This CDR3 has 12 residues. The V end was cut by 2 bases, the J end by 5 bases, with 6 bases between. CDR1 is SEHNR and CDR2 is FQNEAQ in the germline V gene (reference sequence). CDR3 in DNA: TGTGCCAGCAGCTTACGGAGGACTGAAGCTTTCTTT. Its translation is CASSLRRTEAFF.

The V and J genes are TRBV25-1 and TRBJ1-6; 7 nucleotides line up with TRBD1. This CDR3 has 17 residues. Trimming at V came to 5 bases and at J to 0 bases, leaving 7 bases not matched to a gene. CDR1 is MGHDK, CDR2 SYGVNS, per germline. CDR3 nucleotide sequence: TGTGCCAGCAGTTTTGGGGACAGAGTCTCCTATAATTCACCCCTCCACTTT. Its protein product is CASSFGDRVSYNSPLHF.

This clonotype was recorded at least ten times. V usage is TRBV9 and J usage is TRBJ2-1, with TRBD2 matching over 7 bases. The CDR3 covers 15 residues. The germline CDR1 and CDR2 sequences are SGDLS and YYNGEE. The J segment lost 0 bases and the V segment lost 4 bases, leaving 4 bases of the junction unmatched. The CDR3 DNA reads TGTGCCAGCAGCTTATCGGGGGGCTCCTACAATGAGCAGTTCTTC. Translating gives CASSLSGGSYNEQFF.

CDR3 residues: CASSYGTSGNTGELFF. The CDR3 DNA reads as TGTGCCAGCAGTTACGGGACTAGCGGGAACACCGGGGAGCTGTTTTTT. The V and J genes are TRBV6-5 and TRBJ2-2; TRBD2 agrees at 11 bases. Germline values: CDR1 MNHEY, CDR2 SVGAGI. Trimming took 2 bases from V and 1 from J; bases not matched to a gene: 0. This CDR3 has 16 residues.

The V call is TRBV6-1, the J call TRBJ2-1, with D tentatively TRBD1 or TRBD2 (5 bases each). V gave up 9 bases and J gave up 8 bases, with 20 bases separating them. This CDR3 spans 14 amino acids. Germline assignment: CDR1 MNHNS and CDR2 SASEGT. CDR3 sequence: CASWNSDGTDEQFF. The CDR3 DNA reads TGTGCCAGTTGGAATTCTGATGGGACCGATGAGCAGTTCTTC.

The V and J genes are TRBV29-1 and TRBJ2-1, with 11 bases aligning to TRBD2. Germline CDR1 SQVTM, CDR2 ANQGSEA. J gave up 4 bases and V 4 bases, and 9 bases lay outside the gene matches. The CDR3 runs to 16 residues. The CDR3 DNA reads TGCAGCGTTGTGCTTATAGCGGGAGGGAAGTACAATGAGCAGTTCTTC. Translating it yields CSVVLIAGGKYNEQFF.

With respect to this clonotype: This sequence may be a read error, since a much larger clone differs from it by one base. The chain employs TRBV25-1 and TRBJ2-3; the D call may be TRBD1 or TRBD2 (5 bases each). Germline V gene sequence: CDR1 MGHDK, CDR2 SYGVNS. The CDR3 extends over 14 amino acids. Trimming took 6 bases from V and 4 from J, leaving 14 bases between them. In DNA form, the CDR3 reads TGTGCCAGCAGAGGACATTATAGCGCAGATACGCAGTATTTT. Protein: CASRGHYSADTQYF.

This clonotype was detected a few times. This rearrangement joins TRBV9 to TRBJ2-5; no firm D call. This CDR3 is 13 amino acids long. The V and J ends lost 3 bases and 1 base respectively, with 7 bases between them. Germline CDR1 reads SGDLS; CDR2 reads YYNGEE. The DNA for the CDR3 is TGTGCCAGCAGCGCCTTGGGCCAAGAGACCCAGTACTTC. It encodes CASSALGQETQYF. The full variable domain, with the rest looked up from reference TRBV9 and TRBJ2-5, is DSGVTQTPKHLITATGQRVTLRCSPRSGDLSVYWYQQSLDQGLQFLIQYYNGEERAKGNILERFSAQQFPDLHSELNLSSLELGDSALYFCASSALGQETQYFGPGTRLLVL.

This clonotype has just a few counts. The V and J genes are TRBV6-2 or TRBV6-3 and TRBJ2-5; 11 positions match TRBD2. The J segment lost 5 bases and the V segment lost 7 bases, leaving 15 bases of the junction unmatched. The CDR3 consists of 17 residues. CDR1 and CDR2 from the germline V gene are MNHEY and SVGEGT. The CDR3 DNA reads as TGTGCCAGCACCCAGATGGGACTAGCGGCCCCCAGGGAGACCCAGTACTTC. It yields the protein CASTQMGLAAPRETQYF.

This CDR3 is CASSYELEPSSLGYTF. CDR3 nucleotide sequence: TGTGCCAGCAGTTATGAACTTGAGCCTTCCTCGCTAGGCTACACCTTC. V usage is TRBV6-5 and J usage is TRBJ1-2; D is uncertain. V lost 3 bases, J lost 8 bases, and 22 bases lay in between. Looked up from germline, CDR1 is MNHEY and CDR2 is SVGAGI. This CDR3 has 16 residues.

This clonotype was seen at least ten times. V is TRBV6-2 or TRBV6-3 and J is TRBJ2-2; D remains ambiguous. Looked up from germline, CDR1 is MNHEY and CDR2 is SVGEGT. This CDR3 is 18 amino acids long. V was trimmed by 5 bases and J by 0 bases, leaving 19 bases between them. The CDR3 bases are TGTGCCAGCAGTCCGAGTTGGTGGTCGACTTCGAACACCGGGGAGCTGTTTTTT. Encoded protein: CASSPSWWSTSNTGELFF.

The sample holds many counts of this clonotype. V and J are TRBV16 and TRBJ2-1, with 9 bases aligning to TRBD2. This CDR3 spans 17 amino acids. The ends lost 4 bases at V and 5 bases at J; junction bases unmatched: 12. Looked up from germline, CDR1 is KGHSY and CDR2 is FQNENV. The CDR3 region is CASSLHSGRPPNNEQFF. The CDR3 DNA reads as TGTGCCAGCAGCCTACATAGCGGGAGACCTCCAAACAATGAGCAGTTCTTC.

The chain has TRBV13 and TRBJ1-1; D perhaps matches TRBD1 (6 bases). The CDR3 consists of 16 residues. Trimming left V 7 bases short and J 3 bases short, with 21 bases between. Germline V gene sequence: CDR1 PRHDT, CDR2 FYEKMQ (reference sequence). The CDR3 DNA reads TGTGCCAGCAACTCCTTGGAGGGGGGGCTTGACACTGAAGCTTTCTTT. Translating it yields CASNSLEGGLDTEAFF.

The gene calls are TRBV5-1 and TRBJ2-2; D is possibly TRBD2 (5 bases). Per the germline V gene, CDR1 is SGHRS and CDR2 is YFSETQ. The V end was cut by 0 bases, the J end by 4 bases, with 10 bases between. The CDR3 runs 15 residues. The CDR3 region has the DNA TGCGCCAGCAGCTTGGCCCCGGCGGGCACCGGGGAGCTGTTTTTT. Residues: CASSLAPAGTGELFF.

Only a few counts were recorded for this clonotype. The rearrangement joins TRBV5-1 to TRBJ2-7, with TRBD2 matching 10 bases. The CDR3 spans 16 residues. Germline V gene sequence: CDR1 SGHRS, CDR2 YFSETQ. With V trimmed by 0 bases and J by 6 bases, 9 bases remained unmatched. The CDR3 nucleotides are TGCGCCAGCAGCTTGGAGCCAGCGGGAGGGCCGTCCGAGCAGTACTTC. It encodes CASSLEPAGGPSEQYF.

There are many counts of this clonotype. V and J are TRBV12-3 or TRBV12-4 and TRBJ2-7; D might be TRBD1 (5 bases). Trimming removed 3 bases from V and 4 bases from J, with 10 bases in between. There are 13 residues in the CDR3. The CDR3 region has the DNA TGTGCCAGCAGTTTCAGGGTGTTGTACGAGCAGTACTTC. Translated: CASSFRVLYEQYF.

This clonotype was counted between two and nine times. The germline gene is not matched at one end of the junction; a read error may be the cause. In DNA form, the CDR3 reads TGTGCTAGCAGGGCGGGGACAGGAGGCACCGGGGAGCTGTTTTTT. It specifies CASRAGTGGTGELFF. The V and J genes are TRBV7-7 and TRBJ2-2, with 8 positions matching TRBD1. The CDR3 has 15 amino acids. Germline CDR1 reads SSHAT; CDR2 reads FNYEAQ (reference sequence).

This clonotype was detected many times. This chain links TRBV27 with TRBJ2-7; 8 bases align to TRBD1. The CDR3 spans 14 residues. In germline, CDR1 is MNHEY, CDR2 SMNVEV (reference sequence). Germline trimming cut 9 bases from V and 5 bases from J; bases unmatched to any gene: 12. CDR3 region: CASRIGQGDHEQYF. CDR3 in DNA: TGTGCCAGTAGAATTGGACAGGGCGACCACGAGCAGTACTTC.

The J gene is TRBJ2-3, the V gene TRBV20-1; 9 bases align to TRBD2. Per the germline V gene, CDR1 is DFQATT and CDR2 is SNEGSKA (reference sequence). Unmatched junction bases numbered 9, after V lost 1 base and J lost 4 bases. This CDR3 region has 16 residues. The CDR3 here is CSARGGGRAIADTQYF. The CDR3 DNA is TGCAGTGCTAGAGGCGGCGGGAGGGCCATCGCAGATACGCAGTATTTT.

This clonotype was counted only a few times. The J gene is TRBJ2-2, the V gene TRBV5-6; D gene uncertain. The CDR3 runs to 15 residues. CDR1 is SGHDT, CDR2 YYEEEE, per germline. V lost 0 bases to trimming and J lost 4 bases, with 10 bases between them. In DNA form, the CDR3 reads TGTGCCAGCAGCTTGGCTGGCGAGCCCACCGGGGAGCTGTTTTTT. Protein: CASSLAGEPTGELFF.

This clonotype showed up just a few times. The chain carries TRBV20-1 and TRBJ2-5; tentatively, D is TRBD1 (5 bases). The length of the CDR3 is 12 residues. V gave up 4 bases and J gave up 0 bases, with 6 bases separating them. Germline loops: CDR1 DFQATT, CDR2 SNEGSKA (reference sequence). CDR3 bases: TGCAGTGCTACAGGGAACCAAGAGACCCAGTACTTC. Encoded protein: CSATGNQETQYF.

The table lists this clonotype with a few counts. This chain connects TRBV27 to TRBJ1-1; 11 bases are a match to TRBD1. The J segment lost 3 bases and the V segment lost 6 bases, leaving 6 bases of the junction unmatched. The germline V gene has CDR1 MNHEY and CDR2 SMNVEV (reference sequence). The CDR3 consists of 15 residues. CDR3 sequence (DNA): TGTGCCAGCAGAGGACAGGGGGCAGGCGACACTGAAGCTTTCTTT. Translation: CASRGQGAGDTEAFF.

This chain connects TRBV27 to TRBJ2-7; 7 nucleotides agree with TRBD1. The V gene's germline CDR1 is MNHEY and CDR2 SMNVEV (reference sequence). J lost 2 bases, V lost 6 bases, and 7 bases had no gene match. The CDR3 is 14 amino acids. The CDR3 region has the DNA TGTGCCAGCAGGTTTGGGGACAGACCCTACGAGCAGTACTTC. Protein: CASRFGDRPYEQYF.

There are many counts of this clonotype. The rearrangement joins TRBV12-3 or TRBV12-4 to TRBJ2-5, with D hard to call. Trimming pared 6 bases from V and 4 bases from J, leaving 18 bases between. The CDR3 consists of 15 residues. CDR3 loop: CASSSTESPGETQYF. The CDR3 bases are TGTGCCAGCAGCTCGACTGAGTCACCGGGAGAGACCCAGTACTTC.

This clonotype occurred a few times. The rearrangement uses TRBV12-3 or TRBV12-4 and TRBJ1-2; 8 nucleotides line up with TRBD1. With 3 bases clipped from V and 8 bases from J, the junction kept 5 bases outside the gene matches. This CDR3 is built from 13 residues. The DNA for the CDR3 is TGTGCCAGCAGTTTCGGACAGGGCGGCGGCTACACCTTC. This gives the protein CASSFGQGGGYTF.

In this sample, this clonotype turned up a few times. The chain joins TRBV2 to TRBJ2-3; 7 bases are a match to TRBD2. V was pared by 10 bases and J by 0 bases, with 7 bases of the junction left unmatched. The CDR3 runs to 14 residues. Germline V gene lookup returns CDR1 SNHLY and CDR2 FYNNEI. The chain's CDR3 is CAISSGSSTDTQYF. CDR3 DNA sequence: TGTGCCATCTCTAGCGGATCTAGCACAGATACGCAGTATTTT.

This clonotype was seen a handful of times. The chain links TRBV9 to TRBJ2-1; TRBD2 aligns across 8 bases. From germline, CDR1 is SGDLS and CDR2 YYNGEE. V lost 0 bases, J lost 5 bases, and 4 bases stayed unmatched. This CDR3 contains 15 residues. Here the CDR3 reads CASSVVTSGNNEQFF. CDR3 coding DNA: TGTGCCAGCAGCGTAGTAACTAGCGGTAACAATGAGCAGTTCTTC.

This clonotype was counted many times. This rearrangement joins TRBV25-1 to TRBJ2-5; 11 bases fit TRBD2. The V gene end was trimmed by 3 bases and the J gene end by 1 base; junction bases not matched to a gene: 1. Germline CDR1 and CDR2: MGHDK and SYGVNS. This CDR3 comprises 15 residues. This chain's CDR3 is CASSEGTSGQETQYF. The CDR3 DNA sequence: TGTGCCAGCAGTGAGGGGACTAGCGGCCAAGAGACCCAGTACTTC. The entire variable domain, with the rest obtained from reference TRBV25-1 and TRBJ2-5, is as follows: EADIYQTPRYLVIGTGKKITLECSQTMGHDKMYWYQQDPGMELHLIHYSYGVNSTEKGDLSSESTVSRIRTEHFPLTLESARPSHTSQYLCASSEGTSGQETQYFGPGTRLLVL.